This TCR beta chain was retrieved from a study of T cells in Graves' hyperthyroidism and ophthalmopathy. The wider study: Prior to any treatment, at the point of initial diagnosis, peripheral blood was collected.

This clonotype was observed a few times. The TCR beta CDR3 regions underwent amplification using RNA transcripts as the source. In the first-round RT-PCR of the TCR CDR3, the HTBI primer set was used. TCRdb fed the multiplex PCR reads into MiXCR, producing one record per CDR3 protein. This sample has 600,000 to 800,000 distinct CDR3 sequences, with about 35% found just once. The CDR3 covers 17 residues. CDR1 DFQATT and CDR2 SNEGSKA come from the germline V gene (reference sequence). V lost 2 bases and J lost 0, with 17 bases in between. The sequence was collected from a woman between 35 and 50 years old with Graves' hyperthyroidism. Sequencing was done on a sample of blood. The chain links TRBV20-1 to TRBJ1-5; maybe TRBD1 (5 bases). This CDR3 reads CSARPGPKLYSNQPQHF. CDR3 coding DNA: TGCAGTGCTAGACCGGGACCGAAGCTTTATAGCAATCAGCCCCAGCATTTT.